Each of the 32 T cell receptor beta chains below was sequenced from the same sample in a study of T cell responses to AZD1222 COVID-19 vaccine. Sequencing was performed with immunoSEQ multiplex PCR; in TCRdb, only in-frame clones are kept and a portion is missing. The sample holds 120,000 to 150,000 clones, under 95% seen once. The sequences come from peripheral blood, collected on day 0 of AZD1222 vaccination. Receptors originate from an adult in good health.

V and J are TRBV19 and TRBJ1-1; 10 bases agree with TRBD1. The CDR3 runs 15 residues. The V gene end was trimmed by 1 base and the J gene end by 4 bases; junction bases not matched to a gene: 3. Germline assignment: CDR1 LNHDA and CDR2 SQIVND (reference sequence). CDR3 coding DNA: TGTGCCAGTAGTATAGGAGGGACAGGGGTCACTGAAGCTTTCTTT. It encodes CASSIGGTGVTEAFF. Looking up the rest from reference TRBV19 and TRBJ1-1 gives the full variable domain: DGGITQSPKYLFRKEGQNVTLSCEQNLNHDAMYWYRQDPGQGLRLIYYSQIVNDFQKGDIAEGYSVSREKKESFPLTVTSAQKNPTAFYLCASSIGGTGVTEAFFGQGTRLTVV.

The chain joins TRBV7-9 to TRBJ1-2; D call uncertain. CDR3 length equals 16 residues. CDR1 and CDR2 (germline): SEHNR, FQNEAQ (reference sequence). The germline V and J ends were trimmed by 5 bases and 4 bases, with 20 bases remaining between them. The CDR3 is CASSPGRQAVGYGYTF. CDR3 nucleotide sequence: TGTGCCAGCAGCCCCGGGCGGCAGGCGGTTGGCTATGGCTACACCTTC.

The chain is built from TRBV7-2 and TRBJ1-2; 7 nucleotides match TRBD1. V was pared by 4 bases and J by 6 bases, with 17 bases of the junction left unmatched. The CDR3 consists of 17 residues. Germline lookup yields CDR1 SGHTA and CDR2 FQGNSA. The CDR3 loop is CASSSTRTKGAMDGYTF. The CDR3 nucleotides read TGTGCCAGCAGCTCAACCAGGACGAAGGGGGCGATGGATGGCTACACCTTC.

The V gene is TRBV4-1, the J gene TRBJ1-2, with D possibly TRBD1 on 6 matching bases. The CDR3 spans 15 residues. V was clipped by 1 base and J by 4 bases, with 13 bases between them. Germline assignment: CDR1 MGHRA and CDR2 YSYEKL. Here the CDR3 reads CASSQAQGAAYGYTF. Here the CDR3 DNA reads TGCGCCAGCAGCCAAGCACAGGGAGCGGCCTATGGCTACACCTTC.

The chain has TRBV6-1 and TRBJ1-6; D is perhaps TRBD1 (5 bases). This CDR3 comprises 16 residues. CDR1 and CDR2 from the germline V gene are MNHNS and SASEGT. The germline V and J ends were trimmed by 1 base and 6 bases, with 13 bases remaining between them. DNA for the CDR3: TGTGCCAGCAGTGAAGTCCCACCAAGGGGTAATTCACCCCTCCACTTT. This sequence encodes CASSEVPPRGNSPLHF.

The gene calls are TRBV6-5 and TRBJ1-3; the D is unclear. The germline V gene has CDR1 MNHEY and CDR2 SVGAGI. Between the trimmed V and J ends, which lost 6 bases and 2 bases, there was a span of 11 bases. This CDR3 is built from 14 residues. In DNA, the CDR3 is TGTGCCAGCAGCCGGACGAGGGCTGGAAACACCATATATTTT. Its protein product is CASSRTRAGNTIYF.

The CDR3 nucleotides are TGTGCCAGCAGGCCACGGGGGGGAGCCTACGAGCAGTACTTC. Its translation: CASRPRGGAYEQYF. The gene calls are TRBV2 and TRBJ2-7; 8 bases map to TRBD2. Unmatched junction bases numbered 6, after V lost 6 bases and J lost 2 bases. This CDR3 spans 14 amino acids. Germline V lookup: CDR1 SNHLY, CDR2 FYNNEI.

This CDR3 is CAWGEVPYEQYF. CDR3 DNA sequence: TGTGCCTGGGGGGAGGTCCCGTACGAGCAGTACTTC. The chain links TRBV30 to TRBJ2-7; D possibly corresponds to TRBD2 (6 bases). Trimming removed 5 bases at V and 4 bases at J, with 12 bases between. The length of the CDR3 is 12 residues. CDR1 is GTSNPN and CDR2 is SVGIG in the germline V gene (reference sequence).

The rearrangement joins TRBV5-1 to TRBJ2-7, with a tentative D call TRBD1 (5 bases). CDR1 SGHRS and CDR2 YFSETQ come from the germline V gene. The CDR3 consists of 16 residues. V was clipped by 3 bases and J by 1 base, with 17 bases between them. CDR3 DNA: TGCGCCAGCAGCTCGACCTCAGGGTCCGCTTCCTACGAGCAGTACTTC. Its protein product is CASSSTSGSASYEQYF.

The DNA of the CDR3 is TGTGCCAGCAGCTTAATGAGGAGGCCGGACAGGGGGCGCGGAGACACTGAAGCTTTCTTT. It translates to CASSLMRRPDRGRGDTEAFF. The gene calls are TRBV13 and TRBJ1-1; TRBD1 aligns across 11 bases. Unmatched junction bases numbered 17, after V lost 2 bases and J lost 3 bases. Germline V gene data show CDR1 as PRHDT and CDR2 as FYEKMQ (reference sequence). The CDR3 has 20 residues.

This sequence joins TRBV7-9 and TRBJ2-3; D is perhaps TRBD1 (6 bases). The germline CDR1 and CDR2 sequences are SEHNR and FQNEAQ (reference sequence). V was trimmed by 4 bases and J by 3 bases, leaving 14 bases between them. This CDR3 is built from 15 residues. CDR3 sequence: CASSSPGHMTDTQYF. The CDR3 bases are TGTGCCAGCAGCTCACCGGGACATATGACAGATACGCAGTATTTT. Full variable domain (rest looked up from reference TRBV7-9 and TRBJ2-3): DTGVSQNPRHKITKRGQNVTFRCDPISEHNRLYWYRQTLGQGPEFLTYFQNEAQLEKSRLLSDRFSAERPKGSFSTLEIQRTEQGDSAMYLCASSSPGHMTDTQYFGPGTRLTVL.

The gene calls are TRBV6-5 and TRBJ1-6; no clear D gene. This CDR3 region has 12 residues. The germline CDR1 and CDR2 sequences are MNHEY and SVGAGI. Trimming took 7 bases from V and 10 from J, leaving 11 bases between them. This CDR3 reads CASTREGSPLHF. Written as DNA, the CDR3 is TGTGCCAGCACCCGTGAGGGCTCACCCCTCCACTTT.

This chain links TRBV30 with TRBJ1-6, with 11 bases lining up with TRBD1. The J segment lost 2 bases and the V segment lost 0 bases, leaving 6 bases of the junction unmatched. The CDR3 contains 18 residues. From germline, CDR1 is GTSNPN and CDR2 SVGIG (reference sequence). CDR3 coding DNA: TGTGCCTGGAGTGTCAGGACAGGGGGCGCCGCCTATAATTCACCCCTCCACTTT. Protein: CAWSVRTGGAAYNSPLHF.

For this clone: Other nucleotide sequences from this sample produce the same CDR3. CDR3 sequence (DNA): TGTGCCAGCAGCCTTTCGCTGGCCGGCTCCTACAATGAGCAGTTCTTC. This encodes CASSLSLAGSYNEQFF. V gene TRBV7-9 combines with J gene TRBJ2-1; D is unclear. The germline CDR1 and CDR2 sequences are SEHNR and FQNEAQ (reference sequence). The CDR3 is 16 amino acids. V lost 5 bases to trimming and J lost 0 bases, with 14 bases between them.

The V call is TRBV19, the J call TRBJ1-6; a possible D gene is TRBD1 (5 bases). The CDR3 contains 14 residues. V was trimmed by 5 bases and J by 7 bases, leaving 12 bases between them. Germline CDR1 is LNHDA and CDR2 is SQIVND (reference sequence). CDR3 nucleotide sequence: TGTGCCAGTAGTGCTCAATCAGGGAATTCACCCCTCCACTTT. This encodes CASSAQSGNSPLHF. The whole variable domain, remainder taken from reference TRBV19 and TRBJ1-6, is DGGITQSPKYLFRKEGQNVTLSCEQNLNHDAMYWYRQDPGQGLRLIYYSQIVNDFQKGDIAEGYSVSREKKESFPLTVTSAQKNPTAFYLCASSAQSGNSPLHFGNGTRLTVT.

The rearrangement uses TRBV9 and TRBJ2-3; 11 positions match TRBD2. Germline-derived CDR1 and CDR2 are SGDLS and YYNGEE. The CDR3 runs 14 residues. V lost 7 bases and J lost 6; bases outside the gene matches: 7. DNA for the CDR3: TGTGCCAGCTCTGTAACTAGCGGGGGTGATACGCAGTATTTT. Amino acid sequence: CASSVTSGGDTQYF.

J is TRBJ2-7 and V is TRBV15, with 7 bases fitting TRBD1. V was clipped by 1 base and J by 0 bases; unmatched bases: 6. Germline values: CDR1 LNHNV, CDR2 YYDKDF (reference sequence). The CDR3 spans 16 residues. The CDR3 DNA follows: TGTGCCACCAGCAGAGGGGACAGAGTCAACTCCTACGAGCAGTACTTC. It translates to CATSRGDRVNSYEQYF. The variable domain in full, completed from reference TRBV15 and TRBJ2-7, reads DAMVIQNPRYQVTQFGKPVTLSCSQTLNHNVMYWYQQKSSQAPKLLFHYYDKDFNNEADTPDNFQSRRPNTSFCFLDIRSPGLGDTAMYLCATSRGDRVNSYEQYFGPGTRLTVT.

The chain employs TRBV7-3 and TRBJ2-2, with TRBD2 matching over 8 bases. Germline CDR1 is SGHTA and CDR2 is FQGTGA. The trim removed 7 bases at V and 7 bases at J, leaving 11 bases unmatched. CDR3 length: 15 residues. As DNA, the CDR3 is TGTGCCAGCAAAGCGACTAGCGCACAGGGCGGGGAGCTGTTTTTT. Protein: CASKATSAQGGELFF.

The chain carries TRBV2 and TRBJ1-2, with D perhaps TRBD1 (5 bases). V lost 11 bases and J lost 4, with 11 bases in between. This CDR3 is built from 11 residues. In germline, CDR1 is SNHLY, CDR2 FYNNEI. This CDR3 reads CAAWGTYGYTF. Written as DNA, the CDR3 is TGTGCCGCCTGGGGCACCTATGGCTACACCTTC.

This chain joins TRBV11-2 and TRBJ2-3; TRBD2 might be the D (5 bases). The CDR3 sequence is 14 residues long. In germline, CDR1 is SGHAT, CDR2 FQNNGV. V lost 5 bases and J 6 bases, leaving 15 bases between the germline ends. The CDR3 sequence: CASSKLIRRDTQYF. In nucleotides, the CDR3 is TGTGCCAGCAGCAAGTTGATCAGGAGGGATACGCAGTATTTT. The whole variable domain, filled in from reference TRBV11-2 and TRBJ2-3, reads EAGVAQSPRYKIIEKRQSVAFWCNPISGHATLYWYQQILGQGPKLLIQFQNNGVVDDSQLPKDRFSAERLKGVDSTLKIQPAKLEDSAVYLCASSKLIRRDTQYFGPGTRLTVL.

V usage is TRBV28 and J usage is TRBJ2-1; D gene uncertain. CDR1 is MDHEN and CDR2 is SYDVKM in the germline V gene. The CDR3 has 12 residues. The V end was cut by 5 bases, the J end by 1 base, with 3 bases between. CDR3 region: CASSLSYNEQFF. CDR3 coding DNA: TGTGCCAGCAGTCTTTCCTACAATGAGCAGTTCTTC. Full variable domain (outside the CDR3, taken from reference TRBV28 and TRBJ2-1): DVKVTQSSRYLVKRTGEKVFLECVQDMDHENMFWYRQDPGLGLRLIYFSYDVKMKEKGDIPEGYSVSREKKERFSLILESASTNQTSMYLCASSLSYNEQFFGPGTRLTVL.

The rearrangement joins TRBV2 to TRBJ1-6; D possibly corresponds to TRBD1 (6 bases). Trimming pared 6 bases from V and 5 bases from J, leaving 14 bases between. Germline CDR1 reads SNHLY; CDR2 reads FYNNEI. This CDR3 is 15 amino acids long. CDR3 sequence reads: CASRPVGGNNSPLHF. The CDR3, as DNA: TGTGCCAGCAGACCAGTTGGGGGCAATAATTCACCCCTCCACTTT.

The rearrangement links TRBV1 to TRBJ2-5; the DNA was not compared with TRBD2, the D call given in the table. TRBV1 is a recognized pseudogene. CDR3 size: 15 residues. The CDR3 bases are TGCACCAGCAGGAGCGGGAGGTGGGCAGAAGAGACCCAGTACTTC. Translation: CTSRSGRWAEETQYF.

The rearrangement links TRBV7-9 to TRBJ2-1; maybe TRBD1 (6 bases). This CDR3 has 15 residues. The germline gives CDR1 SEHNR, CDR2 FQNEAQ (reference sequence). V lost 5 bases, J lost 6 bases, and 17 bases lay in between. The CDR3 DNA follows: TGTGCCAGCAGCACGACAGGTAGCCTCTCCAATGAGCAGTTCTTC. Encoded protein: CASSTTGSLSNEQFF.

This rearrangement joins TRBV11-2 to TRBJ1-1, with D perhaps TRBD1 (5 bases). V lost 3 bases, J lost 1 base, and 6 bases lay in between. Germline lookup yields CDR1 SGHAT and CDR2 FQNNGV. The CDR3 runs to 13 residues. The CDR3 bases are TGTGCCAGCAGCTTCGGACAGAACACTGAAGCTTTCTTT. Its translation is CASSFGQNTEAFF.

The chain links TRBV9 to TRBJ1-3, with D hard to call. CDR3 length equals 16 residues. Germline CDR1 reads SGDLS; CDR2 reads YYNGEE. Between the trimmed V and J ends, which lost 4 bases and 0 bases, there was a span of 14 bases. For the CDR3, the DNA is TGTGCCAGCAGCACCACGGCAGGTTACTCTGGAAACACCATATATTTT. Its protein is CASSTTAGYSGNTIYF.

The chain combines TRBV15 with TRBJ1-4, with D perhaps TRBD1 (5 bases). V dropped 4 bases and J dropped 7 bases, with 16 bases sitting between them. This CDR3 is 15 amino acids long. Germline values: CDR1 LNHNV, CDR2 YYDKDF (reference sequence). The CDR3 region has the DNA TGTGCCACCAGCAACCGGGACGGGCCTAGTGAAAAACTGTTTTTT. As protein: CATSNRDGPSEKLFF.

The rearrangement links TRBV25-1 to TRBJ1-1, with D unresolved. The CDR3 runs 13 residues. Germline CDR1 reads MGHDK; CDR2 reads SYGVNS. The V gene lost 8 bases and the J gene lost 2 bases, with 12 bases spanning the gap. For the CDR3, the DNA is TGTGCCAGCCTCACTCGGAGTAACACTGAAGCTTTCTTT. This codes for CASLTRSNTEAFF.

V and J are TRBV7-2 and TRBJ1-1; D gene ambiguous. This CDR3 has 15 amino acids. The ends were cut back, 5 bases at V and 7 bases at J, with 20 bases in the middle. Per germline, CDR1 SGHTA and CDR2 FQGNSA. The DNA for the CDR3 is TGTGCCAGCAGCGCAAAGTTCAGGTCCCTCCATGAAGCTTTCTTT. Its translation is CASSAKFRSLHEAFF.

V usage is TRBV29-1 and J usage is TRBJ2-7, with TRBD2 identical over 7 bases. Germline assignment: CDR1 SQVTM and CDR2 ANQGSEA. CDR3 length equals 13 residues. The CDR3 loop is CTLWTSFFNEQYF. As DNA, the CDR3 is TGCACCCTTTGGACTAGTTTTTTCAACGAGCAGTACTTC.

The gene calls are TRBV2 and TRBJ2-2; no firm D call. The CDR3 contains 14 residues. The germline CDR1 and CDR2 sequences are SNHLY and FYNNEI. V lost 7 bases and J lost 3, with 12 bases in between. The CDR3 protein is CASTKNRDTGELFF. CDR3 sequence (DNA): TGTGCCAGCACCAAGAACAGAGACACCGGGGAGCTGTTTTTT.

The CDR3 loop reads CATSKRFSNQPQHF. The CDR3 DNA reads as TGTGCCACCAGCAAGAGATTTAGCAATCAGCCCCAGCATTTT. V usage is TRBV15 and J usage is TRBJ1-5; D uncertain. Germline CDR1 and CDR2: LNHNV and YYDKDF (reference sequence). This CDR3 comprises 14 residues. V was cut by 4 bases and J by 0 bases, with 7 bases left in between. Based on the CDR3 plus reference TRBV15 and TRBJ1-5, the full variable domain is DAMVIQNPRYQVTQFGKPVTLSCSQTLNHNVMYWYQQKSSQAPKLLFHYYDKDFNNEADTPDNFQSRRPNTSFCFLDIRSPGLGDTAMYLCATSKRFSNQPQHFGDGTRLSIL.